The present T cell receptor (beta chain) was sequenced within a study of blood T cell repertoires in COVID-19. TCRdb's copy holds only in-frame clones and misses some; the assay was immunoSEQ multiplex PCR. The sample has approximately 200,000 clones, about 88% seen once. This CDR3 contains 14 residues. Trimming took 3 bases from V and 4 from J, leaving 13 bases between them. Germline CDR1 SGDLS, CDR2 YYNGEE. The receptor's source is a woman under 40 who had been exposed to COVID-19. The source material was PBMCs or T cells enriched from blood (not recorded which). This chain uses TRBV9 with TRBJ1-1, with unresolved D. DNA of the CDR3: TGTGCCAGCAGCGATTCGGTTGATTTCACTGAAGCTTTCTTT. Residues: CASSDSVDFTEAFF.